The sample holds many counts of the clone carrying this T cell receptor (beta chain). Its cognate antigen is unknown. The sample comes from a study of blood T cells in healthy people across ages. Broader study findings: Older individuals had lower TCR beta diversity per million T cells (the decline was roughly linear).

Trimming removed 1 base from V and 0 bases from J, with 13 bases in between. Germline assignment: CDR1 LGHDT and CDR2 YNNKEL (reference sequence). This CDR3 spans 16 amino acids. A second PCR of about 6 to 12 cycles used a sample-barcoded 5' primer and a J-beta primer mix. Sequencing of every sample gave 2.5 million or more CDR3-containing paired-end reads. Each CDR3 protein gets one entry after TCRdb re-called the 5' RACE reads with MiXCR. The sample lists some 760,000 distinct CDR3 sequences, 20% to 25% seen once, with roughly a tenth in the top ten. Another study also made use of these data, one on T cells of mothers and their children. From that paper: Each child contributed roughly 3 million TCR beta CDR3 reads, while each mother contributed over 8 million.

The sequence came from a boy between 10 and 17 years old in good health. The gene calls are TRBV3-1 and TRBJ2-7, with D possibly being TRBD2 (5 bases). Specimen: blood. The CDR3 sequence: CASSQVGFRDSYEQYF. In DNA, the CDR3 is TGTGCCAGCAGCCAAGTCGGCTTCCGGGACTCCTACGAGCAGTACTTC.